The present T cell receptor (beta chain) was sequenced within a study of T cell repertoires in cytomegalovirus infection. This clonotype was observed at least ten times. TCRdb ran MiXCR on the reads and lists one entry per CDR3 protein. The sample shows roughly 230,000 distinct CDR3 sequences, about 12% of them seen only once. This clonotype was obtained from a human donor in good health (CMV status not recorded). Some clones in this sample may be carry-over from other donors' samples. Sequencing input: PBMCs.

The CDR3 spells CASSPTSGPYEQYF. Here the CDR3 DNA reads TGTGCCAGTAGTCCCACTAGCGGGCCCTACGAGCAGTACTTC. This rearrangement joins TRBV19 to TRBJ2-7; 9 bases are a match to TRBD2. The V gene end was trimmed by 5 bases and the J gene end by 2 bases; junction bases not matched to a gene: 4. Looked up from germline, CDR1 is LNHDA and CDR2 is SQIVND (reference sequence). This CDR3 comprises 14 residues.